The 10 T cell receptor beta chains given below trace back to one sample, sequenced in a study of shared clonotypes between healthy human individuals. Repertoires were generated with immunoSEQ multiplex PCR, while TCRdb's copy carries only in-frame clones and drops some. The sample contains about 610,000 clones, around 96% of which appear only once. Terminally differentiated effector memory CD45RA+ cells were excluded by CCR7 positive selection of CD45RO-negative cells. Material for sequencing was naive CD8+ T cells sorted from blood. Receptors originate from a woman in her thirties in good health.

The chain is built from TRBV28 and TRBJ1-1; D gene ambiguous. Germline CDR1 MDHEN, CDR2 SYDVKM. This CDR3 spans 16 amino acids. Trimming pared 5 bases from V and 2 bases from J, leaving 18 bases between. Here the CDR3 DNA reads TGTGCCAGCAGTCCGAGTAGGGAGGCCGCTAACACTGAAGCTTTCTTT. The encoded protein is CASSPSREAANTEAFF.

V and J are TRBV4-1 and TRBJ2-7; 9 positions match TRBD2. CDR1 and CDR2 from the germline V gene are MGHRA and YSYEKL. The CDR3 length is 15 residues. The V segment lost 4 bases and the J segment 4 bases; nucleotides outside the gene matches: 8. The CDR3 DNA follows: TGCGCCAGCAGCCCGGAGATAGCGGGAGCTTACGAGCAGTACTTC. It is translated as CASSPEIAGAYEQYF.

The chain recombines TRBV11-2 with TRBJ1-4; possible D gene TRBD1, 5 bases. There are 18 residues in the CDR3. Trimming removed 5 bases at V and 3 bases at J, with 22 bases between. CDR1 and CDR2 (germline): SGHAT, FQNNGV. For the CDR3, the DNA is TGTGCCAGCAGCCGGATCGACAGTTCCAGCTCGGCTAATGAAAAACTGTTTTTT. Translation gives CASSRIDSSSSANEKLFF.

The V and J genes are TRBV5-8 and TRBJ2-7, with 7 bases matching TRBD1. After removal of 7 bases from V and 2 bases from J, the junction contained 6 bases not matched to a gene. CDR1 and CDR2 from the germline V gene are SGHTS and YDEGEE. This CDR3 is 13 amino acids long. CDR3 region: CASALQGPYEQYF. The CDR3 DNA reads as TGTGCCAGCGCCCTACAGGGGCCCTACGAGCAGTACTTC.

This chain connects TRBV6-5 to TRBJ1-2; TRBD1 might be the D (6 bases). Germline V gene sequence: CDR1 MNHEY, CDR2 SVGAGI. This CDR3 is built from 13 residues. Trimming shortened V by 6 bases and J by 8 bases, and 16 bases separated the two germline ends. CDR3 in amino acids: CASSRQDLIGYTF. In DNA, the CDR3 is TGTGCCAGCAGCCGACAGGATTTGATCGGCTACACCTTC.

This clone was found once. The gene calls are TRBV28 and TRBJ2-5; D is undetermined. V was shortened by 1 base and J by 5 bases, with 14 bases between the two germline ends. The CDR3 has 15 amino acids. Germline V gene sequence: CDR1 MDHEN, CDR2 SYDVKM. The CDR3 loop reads CASSLSSRIRETQYF. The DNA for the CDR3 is TGTGCCAGCAGTTTATCGTCCAGAATCCGCGAGACCCAGTACTTC.

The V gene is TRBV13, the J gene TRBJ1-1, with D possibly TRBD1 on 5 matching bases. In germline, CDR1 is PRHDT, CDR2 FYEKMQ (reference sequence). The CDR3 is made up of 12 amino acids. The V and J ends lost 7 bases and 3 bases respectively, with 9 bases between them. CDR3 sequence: CASTVGDTEAFF. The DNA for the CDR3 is TGTGCCAGCACCGTAGGGGACACTGAAGCTTTCTTT.

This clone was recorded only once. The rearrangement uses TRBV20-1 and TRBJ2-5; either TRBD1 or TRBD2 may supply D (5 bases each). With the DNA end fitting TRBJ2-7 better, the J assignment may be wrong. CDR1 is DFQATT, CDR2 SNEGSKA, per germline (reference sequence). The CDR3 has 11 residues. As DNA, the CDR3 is TGCAGTGCTAGGCATGGGGGCGAGCAGTACTTC. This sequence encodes CSARHGGEQYF.

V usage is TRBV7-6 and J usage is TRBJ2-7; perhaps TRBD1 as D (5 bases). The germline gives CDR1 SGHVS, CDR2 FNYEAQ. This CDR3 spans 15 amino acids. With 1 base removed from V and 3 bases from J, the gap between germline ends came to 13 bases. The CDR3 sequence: CASSLGLFRDYEQYF. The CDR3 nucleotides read TGTGCCAGCAGCTTAGGTTTATTCAGGGACTACGAGCAGTACTTC.

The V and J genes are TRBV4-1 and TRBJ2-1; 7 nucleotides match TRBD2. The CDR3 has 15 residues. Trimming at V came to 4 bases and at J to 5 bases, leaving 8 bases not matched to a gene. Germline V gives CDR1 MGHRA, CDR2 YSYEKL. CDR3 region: CASSPRTRSHNEQFF. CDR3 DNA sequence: TGCGCCAGCAGCCCACGGACTAGAAGTCACAATGAGCAGTTCTTC.